This entry describes one TCR beta chain. This clone was found once. There is no known antigen for this receptor. No base qualities exist here, and no much larger clone lies one base off it. These data belong to a study of cytomegalovirus exposure and HLA in healthy donors (dated by TCRdb to about 2017). With regard to the full study: The 650 to 750 repertoires of the first cohort and the roughly 120 validation repertoires were produced on the same platform, according to a later analysis. To predict cytomegalovirus infection status, the study combined high-throughput TCR immunosequencing, statistical association of individual TCRs with disease status, and machine learning. A separate validation cohort of roughly 130 different subjects was used in addition to the 666-subject first cohort. The study aimed to test whether cataloging public T cell receptors could reveal signatures of past pathogen exposure. The full study reports these points: Most TCR sequences were seen in very few donors, while some public TCRs were found in many individuals. Subsequent analysis determined that TCRs grouped into clusters in the first cohort also showed a tendency toward co-occurrence across the approximately 120 validation repertoires, and approximately 94% of cluster scores exceeded 0. A later analysis had no HLA typing for the validation cohort, so co-occurrence there was scored across all 110 or so repertoires. In the study, 164 TCR beta chains were listed as associated with cytomegalovirus. In both the original and validation cohorts, the classifier was reported to diagnose cytomegalovirus status with high specificity and sensitivity. The authors suggested that the approach could potentially be generalized to other disease states and immunological phenotypes. In vitro tests confirmed that a few of the cytomegalovirus-associated TCR beta chains recognize cytomegalovirus antigens.

Donors formed part of the validation cohort, which comprised 120 or so subjects and was distinct from the first cohort of some 700 subjects. CDR1 SGHRS and CDR2 YFSETQ are derived from the germline V gene. The CDR3 sequence holds 12 residues, the cysteine and phenylalanine included. The CDR3 DNA has 36 bases and is translated from base 1. A distance of 2 bases separates the germline ends of V and J, which lose 4 bases and 1 base respectively. Library construction relied on the immunoSEQ multiplex PCR assay. The authors' analysis ran thus. A statistical classification framework was developed to diagnose cytomegalovirus status using the catalog of TCR beta chain sequences. TCRdb limited this immuneACCESS table to in-frame rearrangements with V and J called. A share of clones is missing; checked studies link under half to unresolved V genes, and the rest is unexplained. V and J calls and clone size are given by that table; D and trimming were obtained from the DNA. This sample gives over 120,000 clones in total; over 90% of them show up just once. Roughly 1.9% of the sample is in the top ten clones.

This clonotype originated in a young man in good health and CMV-seropositive. Sample: PBMCs. The chain is encoded by TRBV5-1 joined to TRBJ2-2, with the D gene not clear enough to name. The bases read TGCGCCAGCAGCCAGAACACCGGGGAGCTGTTTTTT. Protein translation: CASSQNTGELFF.